The T cell receptor beta chain under discussion was sequenced for a study of low-dose radiotherapy and immunotherapy resistance in tumors. Study-wide context: Radiation delivery to Cohort 1 consisted of 0.5 Gy per fraction every 2 weeks, summing to 6.5 Gy. Aspirin was administered orally at 300 mg daily for four cycles, commencing on cycle 1 day 1. Intravenous cyclophosphamide 200 mg/m2 was given every two weeks, one day before radiation and immunotherapy.

The CDR3 covers 16 residues. V lost 2 bases, J lost 4 bases, and 10 bases stayed unmatched. Per the germline V gene, CDR1 is SNHLY and CDR2 is FYNNEI. TRAV- and TRBV-specific primers were used for first-strand cDNA, which covered alpha and beta chains. PCR amplification of the TCRs was performed with Phusion for approximately 20 PCR cycles, and it relied on a constant-region primer together with a V-primer adapter. TCRdb fed the reads into MiXCR, producing one record per CDR3 protein. The profile shows 65,000 to 95,000 distinct CDR3 sequences, about 19% of them singletons. Time point here: before trial treatment. Treatment of the donors consisted of nivolumab and ipilimumab (plus aspirin, low-dose cyclophosphamide and low-dose radiotherapy). This clonotype was recorded at least ten times.

The specimen comprised PBMCs, sampled before treatment. This TCR came from a male donor with prostate cancer. V gene TRBV2 combines with J gene TRBJ2-5, with 7 bases identical to TRBD2. This CDR3 is CASSESLAARGETQYF. The CDR3, as DNA: TGTGCCAGCAGTGAATCTCTAGCGGCCCGGGGAGAGACCCAGTACTTC.